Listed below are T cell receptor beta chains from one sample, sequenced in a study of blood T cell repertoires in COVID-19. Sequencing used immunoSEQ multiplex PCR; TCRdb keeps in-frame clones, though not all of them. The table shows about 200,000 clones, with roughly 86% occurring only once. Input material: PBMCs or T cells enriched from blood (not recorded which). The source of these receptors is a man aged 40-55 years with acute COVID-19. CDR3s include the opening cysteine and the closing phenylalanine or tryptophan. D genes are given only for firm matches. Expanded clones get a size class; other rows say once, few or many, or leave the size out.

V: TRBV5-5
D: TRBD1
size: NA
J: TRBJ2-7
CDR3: CASSLAQGQGYEQYF
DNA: TGTGCCAGCAGCTTGGCCCAAGGACAGGGTTACGAGCAGTACTTC

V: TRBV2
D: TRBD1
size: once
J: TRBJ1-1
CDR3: CASTPRTGVGTEAFF
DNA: TGTGCCAGCACCCCAAGGACAGGGGTAGGGACTGAAGCTTTCTTT

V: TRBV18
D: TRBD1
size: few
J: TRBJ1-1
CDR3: CASPRSGQAFF
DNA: TGTGCCAGCCCCCGTTCGGGACAGGCTTTCTTT

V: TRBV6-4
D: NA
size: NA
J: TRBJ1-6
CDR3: CASSAEGDSPLHF
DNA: TGTGCCAGCAGTGCCGAGGGCGATTCACCCCTCCACTTT

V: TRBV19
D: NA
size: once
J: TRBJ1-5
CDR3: CASSIGGQPQHF
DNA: TGTGCCAGCTCTATTGGAGGACAGCCCCAGCATTTT

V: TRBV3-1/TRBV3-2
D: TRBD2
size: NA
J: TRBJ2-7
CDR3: CASSQGPSGPYEQYF
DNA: TGTGCCAGCAGCCAAGGGCCTAGCGGTCCCTACGAGCAGTACTTC

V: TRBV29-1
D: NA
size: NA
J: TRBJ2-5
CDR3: CSVVRDQETQYF
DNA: TGCAGCGTTGTGAGAGACCAAGAGACCCAGTACTTC

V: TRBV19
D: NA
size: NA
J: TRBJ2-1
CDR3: CASSIDLQGGEQFF
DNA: TGTGCCAGTAGTATAGATCTACAGGGCGGAGAGCAGTTCTTC

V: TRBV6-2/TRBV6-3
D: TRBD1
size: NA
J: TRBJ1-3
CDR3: CASSSRWTGTGNTIYF
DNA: TGTGCCAGCAGTTCGCGATGGACAGGAACAGGGAACACCATATATTTT

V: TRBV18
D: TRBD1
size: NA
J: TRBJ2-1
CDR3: CASSPSGQGGNEQFF
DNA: TGTGCCAGCTCACCATCCGGACAGGGGGGAAATGAGCAGTTCTTC

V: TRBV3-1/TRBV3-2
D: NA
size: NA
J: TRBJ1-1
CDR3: CASSLRQPYTEAFF
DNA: TGTGCCAGCAGCCTCAGGCAGCCGTACACTGAAGCTTTCTTT

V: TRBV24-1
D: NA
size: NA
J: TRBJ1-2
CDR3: CATMSGEGDGYTF
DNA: TGTGCCACCATGTCAGGGGAGGGCGATGGCTACACCTTC

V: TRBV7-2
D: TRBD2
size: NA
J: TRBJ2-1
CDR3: CASRPQGLAGYEQFF
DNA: TGTGCCAGCAGGCCCCAGGGACTAGCGGGATATGAGCAGTTCTTC

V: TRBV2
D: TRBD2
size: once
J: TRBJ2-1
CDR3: CASSASGSVYNQQFF
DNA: TGTGCCAGCAGTGCAAGCGGGAGTGTATACAATCAGCAGTTCTTC

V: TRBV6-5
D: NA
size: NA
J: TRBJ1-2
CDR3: CASSYGGVGYGYTF
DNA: TGTGCCAGCAGTTACGGAGGGGTAGGCTATGGCTACACCTTC

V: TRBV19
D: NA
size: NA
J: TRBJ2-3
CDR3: CASLRPGTDTQYF
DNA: TGTGCCAGCCTCAGGCCCGGTACAGATACGCAGTATTTT

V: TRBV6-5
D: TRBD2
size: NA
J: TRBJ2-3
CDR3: CASMELAGPGDTQYF
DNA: TGTGCCAGCATGGAACTAGCGGGGCCCGGTGATACGCAGTATTTT

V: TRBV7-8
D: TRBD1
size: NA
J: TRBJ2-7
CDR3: CASSLAGQINSYEQYF
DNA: TGTGCCAGCAGCTTAGCGGGACAGATAAACTCCTACGAGCAGTACTTC

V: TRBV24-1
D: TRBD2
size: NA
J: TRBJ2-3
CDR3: CATSRTSGGTDTQYF
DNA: TGTGCCACCAGCCGAACTAGCGGGGGAACAGATACGCAGTATTTT

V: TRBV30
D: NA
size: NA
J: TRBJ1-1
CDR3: CAWSVGRGTEAFF
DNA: TGTGCCTGGAGTGTTGGGAGGGGCACTGAAGCTTTCTTT

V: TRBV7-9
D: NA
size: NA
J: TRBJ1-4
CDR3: CAVKVSNEKLFF
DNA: TGTGCCGTCAAAGTTAGTAATGAAAAACTGTTTTTT

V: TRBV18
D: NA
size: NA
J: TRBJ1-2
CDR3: CASSPLQGNYGYTF
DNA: TGTGCCAGCTCGCCCCTGCAGGGAAACTATGGCTACACCTTC

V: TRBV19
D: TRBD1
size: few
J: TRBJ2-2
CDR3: CASSTQGTDVLFF
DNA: TGTGCCAGTAGCACGCAAGGGACAGACGTCCTGTTTTTT

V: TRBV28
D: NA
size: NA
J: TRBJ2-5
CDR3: CASTNPGAGSRETQYF
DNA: TGTGCCAGCACAAATCCGGGTGCAGGGTCGAGGGAGACCCAGTACTTC

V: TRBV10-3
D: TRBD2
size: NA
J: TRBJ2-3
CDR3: CAISESRSGSADTQYF
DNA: TGTGCCATCAGTGAGTCGCGGAGCGGGAGTGCAGATACGCAGTATTTT

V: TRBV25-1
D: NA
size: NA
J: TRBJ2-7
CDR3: CASSDPHRPRPTSYEQYF
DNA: TGTGCCAGCAGTGACCCCCACCGACCCAGGCCCACCTCCTACGAGCAGTACTTC

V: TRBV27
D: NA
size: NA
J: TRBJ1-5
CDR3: CASRGHSQPQHF
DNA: TGTGCCAGCAGGGGACACTCTCAGCCCCAGCATTTT

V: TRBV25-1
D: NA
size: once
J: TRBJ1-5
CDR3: CASSEGGLQPQHF
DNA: TGTGCCAGCAGTGAGGGAGGTCTACAGCCCCAGCATTTT

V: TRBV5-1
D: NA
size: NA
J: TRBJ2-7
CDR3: CASSLGLSSSYEQYF
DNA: TGCGCCAGCAGCTTGGGATTGTCTAGCAGCTACGAGCAGTACTTC

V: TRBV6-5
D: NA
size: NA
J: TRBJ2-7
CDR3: CASSSRDTTYEQYF
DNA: TGTGCCAGCAGTTCCCGGGACACAACCTACGAGCAGTACTTC

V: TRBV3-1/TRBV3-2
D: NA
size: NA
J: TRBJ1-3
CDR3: CASSQAGNTIYF
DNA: TGTGCCAGCAGCCAAGCCGGGAACACCATATATTTT

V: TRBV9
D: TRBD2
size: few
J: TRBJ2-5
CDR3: CASSVGLAGVWETQYF
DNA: TGTGCCAGCAGCGTCGGACTAGCGGGAGTTTGGGAGACCCAGTACTTC

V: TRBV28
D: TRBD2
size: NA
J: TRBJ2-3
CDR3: CASSLLAGGADTQYF
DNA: TGTGCCAGCAGCCTACTAGCGGGAGGGGCAGATACGCAGTATTTT

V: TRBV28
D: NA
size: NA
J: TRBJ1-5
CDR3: CASSLSDSNQPQHF
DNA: TGTGCCAGCAGTTTATCAGATAGCAATCAGCCCCAGCATTTT

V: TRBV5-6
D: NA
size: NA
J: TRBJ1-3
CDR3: CASSSATGSSGNTIYF
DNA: TGTGCCAGCAGCTCTGCGACGGGAAGCTCTGGAAACACCATATATTTT

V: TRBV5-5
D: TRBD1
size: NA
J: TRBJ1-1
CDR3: CASSRDRPTEAFF
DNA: TGTGCCAGCAGCCGGGACAGGCCCACTGAAGCTTTCTTT

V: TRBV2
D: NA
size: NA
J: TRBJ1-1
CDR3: CASSGGRVTEAFF
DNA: TGTGCCAGCAGTGGTGGCAGGGTGACTGAAGCTTTCTTT

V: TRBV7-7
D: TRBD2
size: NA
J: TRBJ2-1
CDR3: CASSTSGSSYNEQFF
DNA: TGTGCTAGCAGTACTAGCGGGAGCTCCTACAATGAGCAGTTCTTC

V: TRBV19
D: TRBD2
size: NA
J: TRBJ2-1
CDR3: CASSLGRTSGYNEQFF
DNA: TGTGCCAGTAGTCTCGGGCGGACTAGCGGATACAATGAGCAGTTCTTC

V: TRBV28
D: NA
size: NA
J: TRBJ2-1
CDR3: CASSRREFYNEQFF
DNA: TGTGCCAGCAGTCGGAGGGAGTTCTACAATGAGCAGTTCTTC

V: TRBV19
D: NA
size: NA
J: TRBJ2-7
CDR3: CASSDGWPYEQYF
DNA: TGTGCCAGTAGTGACGGGTGGCCCTACGAGCAGTACTTC

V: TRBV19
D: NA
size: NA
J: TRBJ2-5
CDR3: CASSIKETQYF
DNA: TGTGCCAGTAGTATCAAAGAGACCCAGTACTTC

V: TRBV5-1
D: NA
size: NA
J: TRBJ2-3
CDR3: CASSLPGADTQYF
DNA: TGCGCCAGCAGCTTACCGGGAGCAGATACGCAGTATTTT

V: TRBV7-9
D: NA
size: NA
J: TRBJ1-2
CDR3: CASKGDRDYGYTF
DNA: TGTGCCAGCAAGGGGGACCGTGACTATGGCTACACCTTC

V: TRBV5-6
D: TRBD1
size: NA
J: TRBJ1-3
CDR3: CASSLGQGTSGNTIYF
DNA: TGTGCCAGCAGCTTGGGACAGGGGACTTCTGGAAACACCATATATTTT

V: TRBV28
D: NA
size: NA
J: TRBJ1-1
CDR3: CASSPDWGTEAFF
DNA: TGTGCCAGCAGTCCGGACTGGGGCACTGAAGCTTTCTTT

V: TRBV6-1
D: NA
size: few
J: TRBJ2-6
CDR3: CASSEGVEGANVLTF
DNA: TGTGCCAGCAGTGAAGGGGTGGAGGGGGCCAACGTCCTGACTTTC